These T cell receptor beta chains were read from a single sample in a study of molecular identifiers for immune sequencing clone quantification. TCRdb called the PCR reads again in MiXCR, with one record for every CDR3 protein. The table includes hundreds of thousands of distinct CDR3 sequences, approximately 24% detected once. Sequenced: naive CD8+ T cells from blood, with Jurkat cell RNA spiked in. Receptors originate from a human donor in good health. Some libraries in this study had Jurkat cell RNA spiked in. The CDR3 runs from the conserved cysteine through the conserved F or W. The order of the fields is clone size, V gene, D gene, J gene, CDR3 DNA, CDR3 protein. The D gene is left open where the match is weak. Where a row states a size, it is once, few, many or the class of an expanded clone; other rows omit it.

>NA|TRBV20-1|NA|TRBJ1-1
TGCGGGGGCCCTGTGGGTCCTGAAGCTTTCTTT
CGGPVGPEAFF
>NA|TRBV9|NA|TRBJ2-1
TGTGCCAGCAGCGTAGAAGGGACCCCGTGCTCCTACAATGAGCAGTTCTTC
CASSVEGTPCSYNEQFF
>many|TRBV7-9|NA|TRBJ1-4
TGTGCCAGCAGCTCGGGTTATGGGAATGAAAAACTGTTTTTT
CASSSGYGNEKLFF
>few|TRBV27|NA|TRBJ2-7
TGTGCCAGCAGTTTATTCGGGGGGCCCTCCTACGAGCAGTACTTC
CASSLFGGPSYEQYF
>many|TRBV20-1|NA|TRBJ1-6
TGCAGTGCTAGAGATCTGGGGTCAGCAACTTTCACCCTCCACTTT
CSARDLGSATFTLHF
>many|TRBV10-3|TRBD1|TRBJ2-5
TGTGCCACGTGTTGGGGACAGGGCGAAGAGACCCAGTACTTC
CATCWGQGEETQYF
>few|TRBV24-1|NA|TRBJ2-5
TGTGCCACCAGTGATTCCGGCGACCCCCAAGAGACCCAGTACTTC
CATSDSGDPQETQYF
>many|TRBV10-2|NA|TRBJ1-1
TGCGCCAGCAGTGACCCTCGAGAGGCTGAAGCTTTCTTT
CASSDPREAEAFF
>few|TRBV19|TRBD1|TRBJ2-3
TGTGCCAGTAGCCCCATCGGGACAGGGGGCCTTAGCACAGATACGCAGTATTTT
CASSPIGTGGLSTDTQYF
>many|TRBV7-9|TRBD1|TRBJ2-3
TGTGCCAGCAGCTTCTTTGATCGGGGACAGGGGGCATTCACAGATACGCAGTATTTT
CASSFFDRGQGAFTDTQYF
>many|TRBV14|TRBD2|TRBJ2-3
TGTGCCAGCAGCCCCAGACTAGCGGGGGACACTCCCACAGATACGCAGTATTTT
CASSPRLAGDTPTDTQYF
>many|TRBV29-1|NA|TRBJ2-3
TGCAGCGTTGAATATGGCAGGGAGGCAGATACGCAGTATTTT
CSVEYGREADTQYF
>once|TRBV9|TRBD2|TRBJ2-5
TGTGCCAGCAGCGTAGATCGACTAGCGGGGTTTGAGACCCAGTACTTC
CASSVDRLAGFETQYF
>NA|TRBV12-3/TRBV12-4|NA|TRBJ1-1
TGTGACAGCAGATTAGGGAGCGAAGCTTTCTTT
CDSRLGSEAFF
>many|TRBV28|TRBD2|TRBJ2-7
TGTGCCAGCAGTTTACTAGCGGGGTCCTCCTACGAGCAGTACTTC
CASSLLAGSSYEQYF
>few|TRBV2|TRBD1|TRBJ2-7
TGTGCCAGCAGTGAGTACAGGGGCTACGAGCAGTACTTC
CASSEYRGYEQYF
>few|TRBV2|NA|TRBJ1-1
TGTGCCAGCAGTGGCGGGGGCCACACTGAAGCTTTCTTT
CASSGGGHTEAFF
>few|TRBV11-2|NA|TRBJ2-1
TGTGCCAGCAGCCCCAATAGCGGAACCTCCTACAATGAGCAGTTCTTC
CASSPNSGTSYNEQFF
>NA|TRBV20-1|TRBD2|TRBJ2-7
TGCAGTGCTAGTCCGGGACTAGAAAGTTCGGTTCATGCCTACGAGCAGTACTTC
CSASPGLESSVHAYEQYF
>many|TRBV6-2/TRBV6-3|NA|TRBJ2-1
TGTGCCAGCAGACAGGGATTCTCAAATGAGCAGTTCTTC
CASRQGFSNEQFF
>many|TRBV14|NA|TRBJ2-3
TGTGCCAGCAGCCTCCAACGAGGCTTGGCAGATACGCAGTATTTT
CASSLQRGLADTQYF
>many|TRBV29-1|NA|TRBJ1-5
TGCAGCGTGTTGGGCAGCGGCAATCAGCCCCAGCATTTT
CSVLGSGNQPQHF
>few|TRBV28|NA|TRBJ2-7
TGTGCCAGCAGTTCCCTCACAGGGTCCGCCGAGCAGTACTTC
CASSSLTGSAEQYF
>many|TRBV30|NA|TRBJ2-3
TGTGCCTGGAACAGGGGGACTACTAGCACAGATACGCAGTATTTT
CAWNRGTTSTDTQYF
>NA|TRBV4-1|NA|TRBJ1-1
TGCGCCAGCAGCCAAACAGGGTTGAACACTGAAGCTGTCTTT
CASSQTGLNTEAVF
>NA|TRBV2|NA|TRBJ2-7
TGTGCCCCCGAGGAGGGTGAGCAGTACTTC
CAPEEGEQYF
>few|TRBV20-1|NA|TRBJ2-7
TGCAGTGCTACCGGGGTTTTCTACGAGCAGTACTTC
CSATGVFYEQYF
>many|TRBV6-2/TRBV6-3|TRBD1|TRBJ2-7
TGTGCCAGCAGTTCCGGACAGGGTTTCTCCTACGAGCAGTACTTC
CASSSGQGFSYEQYF